This T cell receptor beta chain stems from a study of T-cell reconstitution after alpha-beta-depleted transplantation in children. Unique molecular identifiers were built into the TCRbeta library. TCRdb re-analysed the PCR reads in MiXCR, keeping a single row per CDR3 protein. The sample includes 200,000 to 250,000 distinct CDR3 sequences, 6.6% of them seen just once. Germline-derived CDR1 and CDR2 are SGHAT and FQDESV (reference sequence). This CDR3 has 16 residues. The V end lost 1 base, the J end lost 1 base, and 13 bases lay between the germline ends. This clonotype occurred many times. The genes are TRBV11-1 and TRBJ2-5, with no clear D. The sample was PBMCs, taken before TCRalphabeta/CD19-depleted stem cell transplant. The clonotype originates from a boy aged 2 to 10 with acute lymphoblastic leukemia, due to receive a stem cell transplant. Here the CDR3 DNA reads TGTGCCAGCAGCTTAGATTGGCGGTTCATCCAAGAGACCCAGTACTTC. Its protein product is CASSLDWRFIQETQYF.